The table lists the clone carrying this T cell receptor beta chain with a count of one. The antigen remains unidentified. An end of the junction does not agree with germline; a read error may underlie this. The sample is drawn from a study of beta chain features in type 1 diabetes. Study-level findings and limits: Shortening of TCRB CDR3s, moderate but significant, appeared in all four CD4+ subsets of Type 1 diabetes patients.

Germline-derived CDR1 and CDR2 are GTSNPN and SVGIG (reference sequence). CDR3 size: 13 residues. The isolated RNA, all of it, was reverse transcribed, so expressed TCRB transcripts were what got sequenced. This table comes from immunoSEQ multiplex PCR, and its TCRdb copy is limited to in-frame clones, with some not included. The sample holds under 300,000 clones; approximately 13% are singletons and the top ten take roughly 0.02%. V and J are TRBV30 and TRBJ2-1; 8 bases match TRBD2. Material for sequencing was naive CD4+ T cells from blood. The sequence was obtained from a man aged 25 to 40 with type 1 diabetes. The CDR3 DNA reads TGTGCCTGTGGTAGCGGGGTCGACAATGACCAGTTCTTC. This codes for CACGSGVDNDQFF.